The next 23 T cell receptor beta chains were all read from a single sample in a study of identical twins. TCRdb itself ran the 5' RACE reads through MiXCR, one entry per CDR3 protein. The sample has 500,000 to 550,000 distinct CDR3 sequences; about 22% are singletons. The same data also went into a second study, on yellow fever vaccine responses in identical twins.

The sequenced material came from CD4+ T cells sorted from blood. The receptors originated from a woman younger than 30 in good health.

The V call is TRBV5-5, the J call TRBJ2-1; D is possibly TRBD1 (5 bases). CDR1 and CDR2 (germline): SGHKS, YYEKEE (reference sequence). Trimming left V 4 bases short and J 3 bases short, with 17 bases between. There are 16 residues in the CDR3. This CDR3 reads CASSPKLTDSYNEQFF. The CDR3 DNA is TGTGCCAGCAGCCCTAAGCTAACAGACAGCTACAATGAGCAGTTCTTC.

The table lists this clonotype with a few counts. The V and J genes are TRBV20-1 and TRBJ2-1, with TRBD1 matching over 8 bases. Trimming at V came to 2 bases and at J to 4 bases, leaving 7 bases not matched to a gene. In germline, CDR1 is DFQATT, CDR2 SNEGSKA (reference sequence). This CDR3 has 15 amino acids. CDR3 bases: TGCAGTGCTAGAACCGGGACAGGCAGGTACAATGAGCAGTTCTTC. This gives the protein CSARTGTGRYNEQFF.

The chain joins TRBV21-1 to TRBJ1-1. TRBV21-1 is noted as a pseudogene. The CDR3 loop spans 16 amino acids. DNA for the CDR3: TGTGCCAGCAGCTCCCGGAGGGACCCTTCAGCGACTGAAGCTTTCTTT. This translates into CASSSRRDPSATEAFF.

This clonotype was observed a few times. The junction and the germline gene differ at one end; a read error may be behind it. The rearrangement joins TRBV15 to TRBJ1-3, with D possibly matching TRBD1 (6 bases). Germline V gene data show CDR1 as LNHNV and CDR2 as YYDKDF (reference sequence). The CDR3 consists of 13 residues. The CDR3 loop reads CATSREGGHTTYF. The CDR3 bases are TGTGCCACCAGCAGAGAGGGGGGGCACACCACATATTTT.

This clonotype was found a few times. The chain carries TRBV4-1 and TRBJ1-3; no firm D call. V lost 5 bases, J lost 1 base, and 12 bases lay in between. The CDR3 consists of 15 residues. In germline, CDR1 is MGHRA, CDR2 YSYEKL. CDR3 coding DNA: TGCGCCAGCAGCGACCTACGGTCTTCTGGAAACACCATATATTTT. It encodes CASSDLRSSGNTIYF.

This clonotype was seen ten or more times. The CDR3 DNA reads TGTGCCAGCAGTTCGGTGCTAGAACCCTCTGGTACGCAGTATTTT. Translation gives CASSSVLEPSGTQYF. This chain uses TRBV12-3 or TRBV12-4 with TRBJ2-3; no reliable D call. The CDR3 contains 15 residues. V lost 4 bases to trimming and J lost 8 bases, with 19 bases between them.

The V call is TRBV5-1, the J call TRBJ2-3; a possible D gene is TRBD1 (5 bases). Germline-derived CDR1 and CDR2 are SGHRS and YFSETQ. The V gene lost 0 bases and the J gene lost 3 bases, with 14 bases spanning the gap. The length of the CDR3 is 16 residues. CDR3: CASSLGQGPRTDTQYF. The CDR3 bases are TGCGCCAGCAGCTTGGGGCAGGGCCCGAGGACAGATACGCAGTATTTT.

The chain links TRBV12-3 or TRBV12-4 to TRBJ2-3, with D perhaps given as TRBD1 or TRBD2 (6 bases each). The CDR3 loop spans 19 amino acids. Trimming removed 7 bases from V and 6 bases from J, with 32 bases in between. CDR3 region: CASIQSRALGGTKGDTQYF. In nucleotides, the CDR3 is TGTGCCAGCATTCAAAGCCGTGCCCTAGGGGGGACGAAGGGGGATACGCAGTATTTT.

The genes are TRBV12-3 or TRBV12-4 and TRBJ2-5, with 7 bases identical to TRBD2. The CDR3 extends over 13 amino acids. Unmatched junction bases numbered 6, after V lost 8 bases and J lost 3 bases. This chain's CDR3 is CASQRDGKETQYF. The CDR3, as DNA: TGTGCCAGCCAGCGGGACGGGAAAGAGACCCAGTACTTC.

This clonotype was picked up a small number of times. The rearrangement links TRBV4-1 to TRBJ2-4, with D possibly being TRBD1 or TRBD2 (6 bases each). Trimming removed 0 bases from V and 1 base from J, with 13 bases in between. The length of the CDR3 is 17 residues. Germline V gene lookup returns CDR1 MGHRA and CDR2 YSYEKL. CDR3 nucleotides: TGCGCCAGCAGCCAAGAGCCGGGGGCGGGGGCCAAAAACATTCAGTACTTC. The encoded protein is CASSQEPGAGAKNIQYF.

In its sample, this clonotype was seen a few times. The chain carries TRBV5-1 and TRBJ2-1; 8 bases are shared with TRBD2. The V and J ends lost 7 bases and 1 base, in that order; junction bases with no gene match: 7. Germline V gene sequence: CDR1 SGHRS, CDR2 YFSETQ. The CDR3 runs 15 residues. The CDR3 loop is CASGLLAGSYNEQFF. The CDR3 region has the DNA TGCGCCAGCGGACTTCTAGCGGGTTCCTACAATGAGCAGTTCTTC.

This chain links TRBV7-8 with TRBJ2-1, with 11 bases aligning to TRBD1. The CDR3 sequence is 16 residues long. Trimming took 5 bases from V and 1 from J; bases not matched to a gene: 4. Germline V gene lookup returns CDR1 SGHVS and CDR2 FQNEAQ. CDR3 bases: TGTGCCAGCAGCCAAGGGACAGGGGGGTCCTACAATGAGCAGTTCTTC. This translates into CASSQGTGGSYNEQFF. Complete variable domain (other parts from reference TRBV7-8 and TRBJ2-1): GAGVSQSPRYKVAKRGQDVALRCDPISGHVSLFWYQQALGQGPEFLTYFQNEAQLDKSGLPSDRFFAERPEGSVSTLKIQRTQQEDSAVYLCASSQGTGGSYNEQFFGPGTRLTVL.

This clonotype was recorded a few times. V and J are TRBV20-1 and TRBJ2-5, with 7 bases that match TRBD1. Looked up from germline, CDR1 is DFQATT and CDR2 is SNEGSKA (reference sequence). The CDR3 runs 13 residues. V shed 3 bases, J shed 4 bases, and the junction held 5 bases outside the gene matches. The DNA for the CDR3 is TGCAGTGCTAGGAGGACAGGACGAGAGACCCAGTACTTC. Protein: CSARRTGRETQYF.

This clonotype was detected only a few times. J is TRBJ2-5 and V is TRBV19; no reliable D call. V gave up 3 bases and J gave up 5 bases, with 10 bases separating them. Germline values: CDR1 LNHDA, CDR2 SQIVND (reference sequence). This CDR3 contains 13 residues. The DNA of the CDR3 is TGTGCCAGTAGTATGTCAGGTTGGGAGACCCAGTACTTC. As protein: CASSMSGWETQYF.

This chain links TRBV7-9 with TRBJ2-4; D ambiguous. Germline V gene data show CDR1 as SEHNR and CDR2 as FQNEAQ (reference sequence). The CDR3 length is 13 residues. With 1 base removed from V and 6 bases from J, the gap between germline ends came to 7 bases. The CDR3 bases are TGTGCCAGCAGCTTAGACTTGGGAAACATTCAGTACTTC. It yields the protein CASSLDLGNIQYF.

The chain combines TRBV12-3 or TRBV12-4 with TRBJ2-7; 9 bases align to TRBD1. Trimming removed 7 bases from V and 3 bases from J; junction bases left unmatched: 7. This CDR3 is built from 14 residues. CDR3 nucleotides: TGTGCCAGCACCCCGGGACAGGGTTTCTACGAGCAGTACTTC. Protein product: CASTPGQGFYEQYF.

The chain uses TRBV7-6 and TRBJ2-1, with 10 bases matching TRBD2. This CDR3 comprises 16 residues. Germline-derived CDR1 and CDR2 are SGHVS and FNYEAQ. V lost 3 bases, J lost 4 bases, and 6 bases stayed unmatched. As DNA, the CDR3 is TGTGCCAGCAGCTTGCAAGCGGGAGGGCCTTACAATGAGCAGTTCTTC. The encoded protein is CASSLQAGGPYNEQFF.

The chain employs TRBV2 and TRBJ2-5; no definite D call. This CDR3 region has 14 residues. Trimming cost V 2 bases and J 5 bases, with 12 bases left between them. Germline CDR1 SNHLY, CDR2 FYNNEI. CDR3 in DNA: TGTGCCAGCAGTGAACCTTGGAGACGGGAGACCCAGTACTTC. Its translation: CASSEPWRRETQYF.

This chain joins TRBV3-1 and TRBJ2-7, with 8 bases fitting TRBD2. This CDR3 is built from 16 residues. Germline V CDR1 and CDR2: LGHDT, YNNKEL (reference sequence). V lost 0 bases to trimming and J lost 7 bases; unmatched junction nucleotides: 11. The CDR3 region is CASSQDWGLGLGEQYF. The DNA for the CDR3 is TGTGCCAGCAGCCAAGATTGGGGACTAGGGCTGGGTGAGCAGTACTTC.

This clonotype was detected only a few times. The chain is built from TRBV10-3 and TRBJ2-2; weak D call: TRBD2 (6 bases). The germline CDR1 and CDR2 sequences are ENHRY and SYGVKD. Trimming pared 2 bases from V and 1 base from J, leaving 14 bases between. CDR3 length: 17 amino acids. This CDR3 is CAISEVPGLLNTGELFF. For the CDR3, the DNA is TGTGCCATCAGTGAGGTCCCGGGACTTCTGAACACCGGGGAGCTGTTTTTT.

Remarks on this clonotype: The missing conserved phenylalanine or tryptophan at the end of this CDR3 makes a read error likely. The chain is built from TRBV7-3 and TRBJ2-2; 9 bases agree with TRBD1. Per germline, CDR1 SGHTA and CDR2 FQGTGA. J gave up 2 bases and V 6 bases, and 7 bases lay outside the gene matches. This CDR3 has 16 amino acids. CDR3 nucleotide sequence: TGTGCCAGCAGACCGACAGGGGGTAAAAACACCGGGGAGCTGTTTCTT. Encoded protein: CASRPTGGKNTGELFL.

This clonotype came up a few times. The CDR3 is CASSFEGLNTGELFF. The DNA of the CDR3 is TGTGCCAGCAGTTTTGAAGGTCTCAACACCGGGGAGCTGTTTTTT. This rearrangement joins TRBV27 to TRBJ2-2; the D is unclear. CDR1 is MNHEY, CDR2 SMNVEV, per germline (reference sequence). Trimming took 3 bases from V and 2 from J, leaving 10 bases between them. The CDR3 contains 15 residues.

This clonotype was found a few times. The chain is built from TRBV2 and TRBJ1-2; TRBD1 might be the D (6 bases). The CDR3 totals 13 residues. Germline CDR1 is SNHLY and CDR2 is FYNNEI. Between the trimmed V and J ends, which lost 5 bases and 5 bases, there was a span of 12 bases. CDR3 nucleotides: TGTGCCAGCAGTCCGGACAGCCGGTATGGCTACACCTTC. Protein: CASSPDSRYGYTF. The full variable domain, its missing parts supplied by reference TRBV2 and TRBJ1-2, is EPEVTQTPSHQVTQMGQEVILRCVPISNHLYFYWYRQILGQKVEFLVSFYNNEISEKSEIFDDQFSVERPDGSNFTLKIRSTKLEDSAMYFCASSPDSRYGYTFGSGTRLTVV.